This TCR beta chain was sequenced during a study of T cells after yellow fever vaccination. A single record per CDR3 protein comes from TCRdb applying MiXCR to the 5' RACE reads. The sample yields roughly 250,000 distinct CDR3 sequences, 10% to 15% seen once. This material consisted of CD4+ T cells sorted from PBMCs, taken 45 days after the yellow fever booster vaccination. This receptor was obtained from a man aged 25 to 40 who received the YFV17D yellow fever vaccine.

CDR3 DNA sequence: TGTGCCTGGAGTGAGAGAGCCCCGGGAGAGCAGTTCTTC. Translation: CAWSERAPGEQFF. The chain couples TRBV30 to TRBJ2-1; D possibly corresponds to TRBD2 (5 bases). This CDR3 has 13 residues. Trimming left V 1 base short and J 10 bases short, with 14 bases between. CDR1 is GTSNPN, CDR2 SVGIG, per germline (reference sequence).